These T cell receptor beta chains were read from a single sample in a study of OX40 agonist ivuxolimab in advanced cancers. Only in-frame clones appear in the TCRdb table, and some are missing; sequencing was by immunoSEQ multiplex PCR. The sample carries roughly 80,000 clones, more than 80% recorded once. This specimen consisted of CD4+ or CD8+ T cells sorted from blood, obtained in a trial of the OX40 agonist ivuxolimab. The source is an adult with an advanced solid tumor such as melanoma, head and neck, liver or kidney cancer. The CDR3 runs from the conserved cysteine through the conserved F or W. D genes are given only for firm matches. Clone size is given for some rows only: seen once, a few or many times, or a class if the clone is expanded.

>once|.|TRBV2|TRBJ2-1
TGTGCCAGCAAGGTTGTTAGGGCCTACAATGAGCAGTTCTTC
CASKVVRAYNEQFF
>.|TRBD1|TRBV6-4|TRBJ1-1
TGTGCCAGCAGTGACAGGACAGGTGGGGACACTGAAGCTTTCTTT
CASSDRTGGDTEAFF
>few|.|TRBV5-4|TRBJ1-1
TGTGCCAGCAGCTTGTTTCCTAACACTGAAGCTTTCTTT
CASSLFPNTEAFF
>.|.|TRBV11-3|TRBJ2-1
TGTGCCAGCAGCTTAGGCCTAGCTAACTACAATGAGCAGTTCTTC
CASSLGLANYNEQFF
>.|.|TRBV19|TRBJ2-2
TGTGCCAGTAGTCCTATCCCTCGACGGGACACCGGGGAGCTGTTTTTT
CASSPIPRRDTGELFF
>.|TRBD1|TRBV7-6|TRBJ1-3
TGTGCCAGCAGCTTTTTCGGACAGGGCCGCTCTGGAAACACCATATATTTT
CASSFFGQGRSGNTIYF
>.|.|TRBV29-1|TRBJ1-3
TGCAGCCCAAATTCGGGGAGCTCTGGAAACACCATATATTTT
CSPNSGSSGNTIYF
>once|.|TRBV28|TRBJ2-3
TGTGCCAGCAGTTCCCCCGCGCTTACTAGCACAGATACGCAGTATTTT
CASSSPALTSTDTQYF
>few|.|TRBV7-2|TRBJ1-5
TGTGCCAGCAGCTTATTTCCCTGGGCCTACCGCGGGAGCAATCAGCCCCAGCATTTT
CASSLFPWAYRGSNQPQHF
>.|TRBD1|TRBV7-3|TRBJ2-6
TGTGCCAGCAGCAGTGACAGGGCTGGGGCCAACGTCCTGACTTTC
CASSSDRAGANVLTF
>.|.|TRBV19|TRBJ1-1
TGTGCCAGTAGTTCCTGGACTGCTCTGAACACTGAAGCTTTCTTT
CASSSWTALNTEAFF
>.|.|TRBV7-9|TRBJ1-1
TGTGCCAGCAGCCCTCATAAGGGAGCCACTGAAGCTTTCTTT
CASSPHKGATEAFF
>few|.|TRBV18|TRBJ2-2
TGTGCCAGCTCACCGGGACTTCTAAACACCGGGGAGCTGTTTTTT
CASSPGLLNTGELFF
>.|TRBD1|TRBV11-2|TRBJ1-5
TGTGCCAGCAGCCGACAGGGATATAGCAATCAGCCCCAGCATTTT
CASSRQGYSNQPQHF
>.|.|TRBV28|TRBJ2-7
TGTGCCAGCAGTTTATTCGCAGGAGGCTCGAGACAGTACTTC
CASSLFAGGSRQYF
>few|.|TRBV2|TRBJ1-5
TGTGCCAGCAGAGACGACGGGGGACAGCCCCAGCATTTT
CASRDDGGQPQHF
>.|.|TRBV27|TRBJ1-5
TGTGCCAGCAGTTTAATAGGGGCCGGGCAGCCCCAGCATTTT
CASSLIGAGQPQHF
>.|.|TRBV6-4|TRBJ1-1
TGTGCCAGCAGTGAAGGGGGTCGAGGGGCTTTCTTT
CASSEGGRGAFF
>.|.|TRBV6-1|TRBJ2-7
TGTGCCAGCAGGGAAGCCTACGAGCAGTACTTC
CASREAYEQYF
>.|.|TRBV11-2|TRBJ1-5
TGTGCCAGCAGCTCAGGGGAAAGCAATCAGCCCCAGCATTTT
CASSSGESNQPQHF
>.|.|TRBV7-2|TRBJ1-6
TGTGCCAGCAGCCTAGGTCGGGGGGGATCACCCCTCCACTTT
CASSLGRGGSPLHF
>.|TRBD2|TRBV9|TRBJ2-7
TGTGCCAGCAGCGTGGGATTAGCGGGGGGAGACCCCAACGAGCAGTACTTC
CASSVGLAGGDPNEQYF
>.|TRBD2|TRBV5-1|TRBJ2-1
TGCGCCAGCAGCGAGGCGGGAGGGCCAGGTGAGCAGTTCTTC
CASSEAGGPGEQFF
>.|TRBD2|TRBV5-1|TRBJ2-1
TGCGCCAGCAGCTTTCACGGGGGGATTGAGCAGTTCTTC
CASSFHGGIEQFF
>once|.|TRBV20-1|TRBJ2-5
TGCAGTGCTAGACCAGAGGGGACCCAGTACTTC
CSARPEGTQYF
>.|.|TRBV21-1|TRBJ2-3
TGTGCCAGCAGCAAAGACCTGGGACAGAGCACAGATACGCAGTATTTT
CASSKDLGQSTDTQYF
>.|.|TRBV9|TRBJ2-2
TGTGCCAGCAGCGTAGCGCAGAGAGCGAACACCGGGGAGCTGTTTTTT
CASSVAQRANTGELFF
>few|.|TRBV9|TRBJ2-2
TGTGCCAGCAGAGGACAAACGAACACCGGGGAGCTGTTTTTT
CASRGQTNTGELFF
>.|.|TRBV18|TRBJ2-5
TGTGCCAGCTCACCACGGACAGGGGGCGCCGGCCCGACTAGCGGGGTTGGGTACCAAGAGACCCAGTACTTC
CASSPRTGGAGPTSGVGYQETQYF
>.|.|TRBV7-3|TRBJ2-3
TGTGCCAGCAGCTTAGACGCTAGCACAGATACGCAGTATTTT
CASSLDASTDTQYF
>medium-sized|TRBD2|TRBV19|TRBJ2-1
TGTGCCAGTAGTTCGAACTCCGGACTAGCGGGGGGGTTATGGTACAATGAGCAGTTCTTC
CASSSNSGLAGGLWYNEQFF
>.|.|TRBV19|TRBJ2-3
TGTGCCAGTAGTACCCCTAGCACAGATACGCAGTATTTT
CASSTPSTDTQYF
>.|TRBD1|TRBV15|TRBJ1-5
TGTGCCACCAGCAGAGTAAGGGGGCGCGGACAGCCCCAGCATTTT
CATSRVRGRGQPQHF
>.|TRBD2|TRBV11-3|TRBJ2-3
TGTGCCAGCAGCTTGGGCGGGAGCAGCACAGATACGCAGTATTTT
CASSLGGSSTDTQYF